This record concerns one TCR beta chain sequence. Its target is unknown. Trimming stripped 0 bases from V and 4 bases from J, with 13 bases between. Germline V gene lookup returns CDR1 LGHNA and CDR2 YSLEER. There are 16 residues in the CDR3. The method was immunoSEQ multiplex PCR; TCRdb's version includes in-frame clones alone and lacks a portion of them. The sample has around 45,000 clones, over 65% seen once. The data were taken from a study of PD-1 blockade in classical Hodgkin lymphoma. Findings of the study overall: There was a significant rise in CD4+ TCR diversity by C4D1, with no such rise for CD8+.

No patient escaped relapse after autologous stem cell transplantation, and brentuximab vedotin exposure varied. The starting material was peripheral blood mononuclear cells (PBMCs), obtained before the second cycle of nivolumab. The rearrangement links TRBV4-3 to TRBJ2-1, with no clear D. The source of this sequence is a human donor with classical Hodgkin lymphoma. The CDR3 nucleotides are TGCGCCAGCAGCCAAGAGTTCCAGGCGACATACAATGAGCAGTTCTTC. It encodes CASSQEFQATYNEQFF.